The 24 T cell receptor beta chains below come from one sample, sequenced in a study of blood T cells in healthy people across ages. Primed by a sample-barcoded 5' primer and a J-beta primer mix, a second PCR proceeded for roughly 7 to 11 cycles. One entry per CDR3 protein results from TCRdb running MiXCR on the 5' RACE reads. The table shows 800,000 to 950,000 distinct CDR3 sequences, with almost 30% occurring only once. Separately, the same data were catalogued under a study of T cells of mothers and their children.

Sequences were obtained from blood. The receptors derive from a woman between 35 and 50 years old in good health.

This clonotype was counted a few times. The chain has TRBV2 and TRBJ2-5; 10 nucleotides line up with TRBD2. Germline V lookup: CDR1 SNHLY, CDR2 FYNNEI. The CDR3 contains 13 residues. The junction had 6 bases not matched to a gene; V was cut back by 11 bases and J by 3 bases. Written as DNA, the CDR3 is TGTGCCGGTAGCGGGGGGCGGGAAGAGACCCAGTACTTC. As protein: CAGSGGREETQYF. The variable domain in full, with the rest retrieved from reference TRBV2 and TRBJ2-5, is EPEVTQTPSHQVTQMGQEVILRCVPISNHLYFYWYRQILGQKVEFLVSFYNNEISEKSEIFDDQFSVERPDGSNFTLKIRSTKLEDSAMYFCAGSGGREETQYFGPGTRLLVL.

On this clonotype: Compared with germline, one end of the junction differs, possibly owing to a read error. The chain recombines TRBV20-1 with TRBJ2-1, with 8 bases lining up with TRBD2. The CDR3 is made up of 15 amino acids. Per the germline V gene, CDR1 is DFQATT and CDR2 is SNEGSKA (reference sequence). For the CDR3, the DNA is TGTAGTGCTCCGCCCGCACTAGCGGCCTACAATGAGCAGTTCTTC. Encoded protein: CSAPPALAAYNEQFF.

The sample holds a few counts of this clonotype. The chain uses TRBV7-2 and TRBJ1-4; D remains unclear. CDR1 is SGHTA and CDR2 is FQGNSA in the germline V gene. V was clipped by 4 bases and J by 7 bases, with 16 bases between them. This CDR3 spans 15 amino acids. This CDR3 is CASSWLTAHGEKLFF. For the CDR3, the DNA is TGTGCCAGCAGCTGGTTAACGGCGCACGGTGAAAAACTGTTTTTT. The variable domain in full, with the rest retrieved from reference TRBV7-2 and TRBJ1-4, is GAGVSQSPSNKVTEKGKDVELRCDPISGHTALYWYRQSLGQGLEFLIYFQGNSAPDKSGLPSDRFSAERTGGSVSTLTIQRTQQEDSAVYLCASSWLTAHGEKLFFGSGTQLSVL.

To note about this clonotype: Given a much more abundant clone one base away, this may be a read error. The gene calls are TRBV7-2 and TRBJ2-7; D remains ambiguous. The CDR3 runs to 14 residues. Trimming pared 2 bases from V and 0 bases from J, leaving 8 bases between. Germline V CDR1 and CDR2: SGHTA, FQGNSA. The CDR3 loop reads CASSLRHTSYEQYF. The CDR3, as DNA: TGTGCCAGCAGCTTAAGGCACACCTCCTACGAGCAGTACTTC.

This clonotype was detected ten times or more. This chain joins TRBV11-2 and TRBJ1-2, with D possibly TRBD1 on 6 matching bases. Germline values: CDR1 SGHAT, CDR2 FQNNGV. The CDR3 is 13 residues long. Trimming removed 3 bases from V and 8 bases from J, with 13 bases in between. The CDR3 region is CASSLGGLGGYTF. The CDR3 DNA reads TGTGCCAGCAGCTTGGGGGGGCTCGGCGGCTACACCTTC.

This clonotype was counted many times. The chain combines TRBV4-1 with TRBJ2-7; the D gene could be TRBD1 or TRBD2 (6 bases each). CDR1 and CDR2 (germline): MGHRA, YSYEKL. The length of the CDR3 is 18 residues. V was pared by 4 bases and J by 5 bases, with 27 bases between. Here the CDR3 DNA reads TGCGCCAGCAGCCCCCAATCGGGGGCGGGATACGGGGGCCACGAGCAGTACTTC. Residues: CASSPQSGAGYGGHEQYF.

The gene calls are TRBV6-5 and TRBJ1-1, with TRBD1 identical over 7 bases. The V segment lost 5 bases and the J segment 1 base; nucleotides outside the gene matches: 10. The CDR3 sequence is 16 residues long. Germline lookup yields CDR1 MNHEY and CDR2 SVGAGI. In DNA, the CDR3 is TGTGCCAGCAGTCAACAGGGGACAGCTCGGAACACTGAAGCTTTCTTT. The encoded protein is CASSQQGTARNTEAFF.

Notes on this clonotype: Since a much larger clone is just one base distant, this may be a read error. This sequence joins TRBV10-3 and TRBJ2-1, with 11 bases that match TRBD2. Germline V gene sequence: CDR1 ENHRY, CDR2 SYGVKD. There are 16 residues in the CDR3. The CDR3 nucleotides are TGTACCATCAGTGAGCCGCCGGGACTAGCGGACAATGAGCAGTTCTTC. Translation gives CTISEPPGLADNEQFF.

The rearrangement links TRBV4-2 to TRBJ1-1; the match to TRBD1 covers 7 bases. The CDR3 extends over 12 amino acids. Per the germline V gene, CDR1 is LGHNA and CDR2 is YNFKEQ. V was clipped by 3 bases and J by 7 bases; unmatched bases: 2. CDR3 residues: CASSHYRGEAFF. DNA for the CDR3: TGTGCCAGCAGCCACTACAGGGGTGAAGCTTTCTTT.

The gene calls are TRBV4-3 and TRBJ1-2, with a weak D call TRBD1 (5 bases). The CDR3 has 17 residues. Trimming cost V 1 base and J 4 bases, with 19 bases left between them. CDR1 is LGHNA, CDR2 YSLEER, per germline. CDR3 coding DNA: TGCGCCAGCAGCCAAGTCACGGGGGGGAAGGTCTGCTATGGCTACACCTTC. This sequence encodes CASSQVTGGKVCYGYTF.

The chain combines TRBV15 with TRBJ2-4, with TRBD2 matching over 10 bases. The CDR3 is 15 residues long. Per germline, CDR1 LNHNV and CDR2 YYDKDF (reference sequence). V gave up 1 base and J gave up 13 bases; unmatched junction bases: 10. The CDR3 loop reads CATSRVSGGKYEQYF. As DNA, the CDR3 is TGTGCCACCAGCAGAGTTAGCGGGGGGAAATATGAGCAGTACTTC.

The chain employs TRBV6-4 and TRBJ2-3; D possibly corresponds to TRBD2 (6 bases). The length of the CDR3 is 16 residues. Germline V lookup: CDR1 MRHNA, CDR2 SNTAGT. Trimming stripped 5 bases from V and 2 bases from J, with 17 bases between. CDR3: CASSKSSAANTDTQYF. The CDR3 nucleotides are TGTGCCAGCAGTAAGTCTAGCGCCGCCAACACAGATACGCAGTATTTT.

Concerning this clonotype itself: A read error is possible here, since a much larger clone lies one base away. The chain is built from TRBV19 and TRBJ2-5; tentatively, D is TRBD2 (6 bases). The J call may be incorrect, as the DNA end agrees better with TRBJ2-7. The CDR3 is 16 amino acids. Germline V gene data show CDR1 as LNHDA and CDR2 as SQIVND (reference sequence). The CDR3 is CASSSRMEGPLYEQYF. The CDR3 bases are TGTGCCAGTAGTTCCCGGATGGAGGGGCCTCTCTACGAGCAGTACTTC.

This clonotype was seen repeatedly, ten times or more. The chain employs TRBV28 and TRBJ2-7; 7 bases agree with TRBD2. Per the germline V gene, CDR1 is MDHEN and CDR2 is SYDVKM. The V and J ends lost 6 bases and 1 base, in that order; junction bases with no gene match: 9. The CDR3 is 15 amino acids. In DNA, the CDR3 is TGTGCCAGCAGGGCCTCGGGAGCGGGGTCCTACGAGCAGTACTTC. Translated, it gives CASRASGAGSYEQYF. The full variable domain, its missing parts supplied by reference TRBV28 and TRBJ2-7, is DVKVTQSSRYLVKRTGEKVFLECVQDMDHENMFWYRQDPGLGLRLIYFSYDVKMKEKGDIPEGYSVSREKKERFSLILESASTNQTSMYLCASRASGAGSYEQYFGPGTRLTVT.

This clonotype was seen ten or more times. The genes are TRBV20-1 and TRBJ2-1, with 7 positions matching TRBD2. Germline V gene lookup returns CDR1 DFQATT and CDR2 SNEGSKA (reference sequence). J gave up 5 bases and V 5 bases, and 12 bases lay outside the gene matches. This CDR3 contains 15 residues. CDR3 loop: CSASLAVGGNNEQFF. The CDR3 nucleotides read TGCAGTGCTTCCTTAGCGGTGGGGGGGAACAATGAGCAGTTCTTC.

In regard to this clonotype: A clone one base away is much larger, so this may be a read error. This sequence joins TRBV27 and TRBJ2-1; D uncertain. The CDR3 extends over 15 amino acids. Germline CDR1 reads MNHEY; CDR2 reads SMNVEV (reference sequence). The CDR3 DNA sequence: TGTGCCAGCAGTCACGCCCAGAGCTCCTACAGTGAGCAGTTCTTC. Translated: CASSHAQSSYSEQFF.

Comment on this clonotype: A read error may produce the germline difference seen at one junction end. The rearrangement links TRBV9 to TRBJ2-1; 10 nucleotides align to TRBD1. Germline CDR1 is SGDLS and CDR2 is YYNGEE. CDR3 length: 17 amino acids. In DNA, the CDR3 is TGTGCCAGCAGCGACCACACCGGGACAGGGGCCTACAATGAGCTGTTCTTC. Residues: CASSDHTGTGAYNELFF.

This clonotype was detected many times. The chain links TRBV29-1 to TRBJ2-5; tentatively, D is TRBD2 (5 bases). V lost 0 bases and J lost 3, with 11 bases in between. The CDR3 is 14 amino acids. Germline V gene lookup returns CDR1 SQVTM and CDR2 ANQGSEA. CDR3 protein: CSVEDPRGEETQYF. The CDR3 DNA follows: TGCAGCGTTGAAGATCCTCGGGGAGAAGAGACCCAGTACTTC. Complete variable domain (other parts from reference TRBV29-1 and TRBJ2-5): SAVISQKPSRDICQRGTSLTIQCQVDSQVTMMFWYRQQPGQSLTLIATANQGSEATYESGFVIDKFPISRPNLTFSTLTVSNMSPEDSSIYLCSVEDPRGEETQYFGPGTRLLVL.

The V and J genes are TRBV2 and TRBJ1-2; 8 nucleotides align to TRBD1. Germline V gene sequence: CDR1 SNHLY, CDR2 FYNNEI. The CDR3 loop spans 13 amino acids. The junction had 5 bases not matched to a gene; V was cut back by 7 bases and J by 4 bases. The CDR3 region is CASTGQDPYGYTF. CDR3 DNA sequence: TGTGCCAGCACGGGACAGGACCCCTATGGCTACACCTTC.

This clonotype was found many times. The CDR3, as DNA: TGTGCCACCAGTGATCCTCGACTCGGACAGGGGACAGAGACCCAGTACTTC. Its protein product is CATSDPRLGQGTETQYF. The J gene is TRBJ2-5, the V gene TRBV24-1; TRBD1 matches at 9 bases. The germline CDR1 and CDR2 sequences are KGHDR and SFDVKD. The V gene end was trimmed by 3 bases and the J gene end by 4 bases; junction bases not matched to a gene: 11. CDR3 length: 17 amino acids.

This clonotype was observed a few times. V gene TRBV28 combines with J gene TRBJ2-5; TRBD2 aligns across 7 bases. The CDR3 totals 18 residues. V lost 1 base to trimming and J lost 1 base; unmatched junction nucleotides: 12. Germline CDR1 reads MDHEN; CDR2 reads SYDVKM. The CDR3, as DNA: TGTGCCAGCAGTTTATTTTCGGGCAAGCGGGGCCGCCAAGAGACCCAGTACTTC. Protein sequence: CASSLFSGKRGRQETQYF.

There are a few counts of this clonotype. CDR3 amino acids: CASAGKATNEKLFF. The CDR3 DNA is TGTGCCAGCGCCGGGAAGGCAACTAATGAAAAACTGTTTTTT. V and J are TRBV12-3 or TRBV12-4 and TRBJ1-4; unclear D gene. The CDR3 has 14 residues. V dropped 8 bases and J dropped 0 bases, with 10 bases sitting between them.

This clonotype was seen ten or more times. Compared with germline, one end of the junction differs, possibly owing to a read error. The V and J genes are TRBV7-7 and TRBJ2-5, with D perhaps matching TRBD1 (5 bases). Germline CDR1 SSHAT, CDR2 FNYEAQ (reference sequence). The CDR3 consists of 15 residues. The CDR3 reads CASSLGAQLQETQYF. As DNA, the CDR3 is TGTGCTAGCAGCTTAGGGGCACAGTTACAAGAGACCCAGTACTTC.

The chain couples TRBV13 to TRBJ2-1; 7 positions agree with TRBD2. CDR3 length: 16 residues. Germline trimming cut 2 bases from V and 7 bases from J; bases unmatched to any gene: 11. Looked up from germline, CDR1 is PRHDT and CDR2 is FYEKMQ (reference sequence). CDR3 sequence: CASSLIFGGGENEQFF. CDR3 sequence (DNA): TGTGCCAGCAGCTTAATTTTCGGGGGAGGGGAGAATGAGCAGTTCTTC.